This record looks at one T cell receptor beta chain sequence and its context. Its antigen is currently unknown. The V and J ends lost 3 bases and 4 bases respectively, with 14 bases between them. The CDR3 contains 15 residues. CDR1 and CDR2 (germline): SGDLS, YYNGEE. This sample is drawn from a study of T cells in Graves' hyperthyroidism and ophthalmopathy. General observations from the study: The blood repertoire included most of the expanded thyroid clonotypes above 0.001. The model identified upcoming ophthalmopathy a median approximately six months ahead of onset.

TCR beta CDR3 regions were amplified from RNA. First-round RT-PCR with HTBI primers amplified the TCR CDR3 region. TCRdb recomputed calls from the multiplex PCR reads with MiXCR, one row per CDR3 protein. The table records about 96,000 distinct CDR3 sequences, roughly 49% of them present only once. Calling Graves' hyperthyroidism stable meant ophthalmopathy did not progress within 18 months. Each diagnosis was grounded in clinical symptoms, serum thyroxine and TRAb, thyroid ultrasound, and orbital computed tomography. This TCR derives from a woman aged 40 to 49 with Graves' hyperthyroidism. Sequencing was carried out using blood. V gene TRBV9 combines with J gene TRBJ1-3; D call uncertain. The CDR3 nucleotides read TGTGCCAGCAGCGACCCGTGGGGTCCGGGAAACACCATATATTTT. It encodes CASSDPWGPGNTIYF.